This is a list of T cell receptor beta chains from one sample in a study of T cells and Merkel cell carcinoma outcomes. Some clones are missing from TCRdb's copy, which holds only in-frame ones; the method was immunoSEQ multiplex PCR. The sample records roughly 230 clones, 85% to 95% being singletons. The sample was tumor tissue from Merkel cell carcinoma. The receptors derive from a human donor with Merkel cell carcinoma. CDR3s include the opening cysteine and the closing phenylalanine or tryptophan.

V	CDR3
TRBV9	CASSAVEGTEAFF
TRBV27	CASSFQGSVANYGYTF
TRBV7-6	CASSFALGEGTEAFF
TRBV7-6	CASSYGAGEGTEAFF
TRBV15	CATSRDSGESEAFF
TRBV6-5	CASSIGDTEAFF
TRBV20-1	CSAIRNTEAFF
TRBV14	CASSQDRKEAFF
TRBV6-6	CASSSGRTGELFF
TRBV6-5	CASSYSRREAFF
TRBV9	CASSVGDSSTDTQYF
TRBV9	CASNVGGSSTDTQYF
TRBV27	CASSPLVAASLEQFF
TRBV15	CATSNRGRNEQYF
TRBV15	CATSTLGGGGYTF
TRBV7-9	CASSLGVDRPGSGYTF
TRBV2	CASNGGMYTGELFF
TRBV9	CASSASGAPYEQYF
TRBV29-1	CSVQRQASYEQYF
TRBV6-6	CASSSTGFDRYTF
TRBV7-9	CASSPGTGGQSKAFF
TRBV6-5	CASSHGGDGYTF
TRBV7-8	CASSLWGLAAQETQYF
TRBV7-7	CASSSGLGETQYF
TRBV4-1	CASSQDVRIPYNEQFF